This T cell receptor (beta chain) originates from a study of blood T cell repertoires in COVID-19. Background on the study: Italy, Spain and the United States were the sources of the convalescent and acute COVID-19 samples. T cells, B-cell-depleted T cells, or PBMCs provided the cDNA or gDNA that served as material.

Clinical history as reported by participants underpinned cohort assignment. The data were produced by immunoSEQ multiplex PCR, yet TCRdb's version contains in-frame clones alone and is incomplete. This table has some 330,000 clones, around 86% appearing once. V was clipped by 4 bases and J by 4 bases, with 8 bases between them. Germline V lookup: CDR1 SGHNT, CDR2 YYREEE (reference sequence). The CDR3 contains 12 residues. The sequenced sample was PBMCs or T cells enriched from blood (not recorded which). The chain combines TRBV5-4 with TRBJ2-5; D is ambiguous. The receptor was isolated from a man younger than 40 who had recovered from COVID-19. Written as DNA, the CDR3 is TGTGCCAGCAGCACAGATTTAGAGACCCAGTACTTC. Translated, it gives CASSTDLETQYF.